These 31 T cell receptor beta chains originate from one sample sequenced in a study of regulatory T cells in long-lasting Graves disease. As to time point: newly diagnosed GD, antithyroid drugs for less than 3 months. From RNA extracted from PBMCs, the TCR library was made. Assembly of TCR beta libraries relied on iRepertoire HTBI primers together with Arm-PCR of CDR3 regions. TCRdb redid the calling of the multiplex PCR reads with MiXCR, one entry per CDR3 protein. Of 500,000 to 700,000 distinct CDR3 sequences listed, approximately 15% are singletons. This same sample was also taken into another study, of T cells in Graves' hyperthyroidism and ophthalmopathy.

Sequencing used peripheral blood mononuclear cells (PBMCs), obtained at new diagnosis, from a patient treated with antithyroid drugs. The receptors derive from a woman aged 25 to 39 with Graves disease.

This clonotype was picked up many times. This sequence joins TRBV5-5 and TRBJ1-6, with D perhaps TRBD1 (5 bases). The V end was cut by 4 bases, the J end by 7 bases, with 12 bases between. Germline V gene sequence: CDR1 SGHKS, CDR2 YYEKEE (reference sequence). The CDR3 contains 14 residues. The CDR3: CASSQDRKNSPLHF. In DNA form, the CDR3 reads TGTGCCAGCAGCCAAGACAGAAAAAATTCACCCCTCCACTTT.

This clonotype has just a few counts. The CDR3 here is CASSPSGTGPNQPQHF. In DNA, the CDR3 is TGTGCCAGCAGCCCCTCCGGGACAGGCCCAAATCAGCCCCAGCATTTT. The chain links TRBV28 to TRBJ1-5; 8 nucleotides match TRBD1. Trimming took 6 bases from V and 4 from J; bases not matched to a gene: 11. Per the germline V gene, CDR1 is MDHEN and CDR2 is SYDVKM. The CDR3 is made up of 16 amino acids. The full variable domain, rest sourced from reference TRBV28 and TRBJ1-5, is DVKVTQSSRYLVKRTGEKVFLECVQDMDHENMFWYRQDPGLGLRLIYFSYDVKMKEKGDIPEGYSVSREKKERFSLILESASTNQTSMYLCASSPSGTGPNQPQHFGDGTRLSIL.

This chain links TRBV4-1 with TRBJ2-7; D may be TRBD1 or TRBD2 (5 bases each). V lost 0 bases, J lost 6 bases, and 15 bases lay in between. Germline values: CDR1 MGHRA, CDR2 YSYEKL. The CDR3 runs to 15 residues. CDR3 sequence reads: CASSQEWGSKPEQYF. The CDR3 nucleotides are TGCGCCAGCAGCCAAGAATGGGGGAGTAAGCCCGAGCAGTACTTC.

V and J are TRBV19 and TRBJ2-1; D remains ambiguous. CDR3 length: 14 amino acids. V dropped 1 base and J dropped 3 bases, with 7 bases sitting between them. Germline V gene lookup returns CDR1 LNHDA and CDR2 SQIVND (reference sequence). In DNA form, the CDR3 reads TGTGCCAGTAGTATAGGCGTCTACTACAATGAGCAGTTCTTC. This codes for CASSIGVYYNEQFF.

This clonotype was found a few times. The J gene is TRBJ1-1, the V gene TRBV19; D is perhaps TRBD1 (6 bases). V gave up 4 bases and J gave up 4 bases, with 22 bases separating them. Germline loops: CDR1 LNHDA, CDR2 SQIVND (reference sequence). This CDR3 has 17 residues. The CDR3 here is CASSTRQAGRRSTEAFF. CDR3 coding DNA: TGTGCCAGTAGTACCCGACAGGCGGGCCGACGGAGCACTGAAGCTTTCTTT. The variable domain in full, completed from reference TRBV19 and TRBJ1-1, reads DGGITQSPKYLFRKEGQNVTLSCEQNLNHDAMYWYRQDPGQGLRLIYYSQIVNDFQKGDIAEGYSVSREKKESFPLTVTSAQKNPTAFYLCASSTRQAGRRSTEAFFGQGTRLTVV.

This clonotype was counted between two and nine times. The V gene is TRBV3-1, the J gene TRBJ2-2; 10 bases agree with TRBD1. The V segment lost 4 bases and the J segment 1 base; nucleotides outside the gene matches: 6. CDR3 length: 17 residues. The germline V gene has CDR1 LGHDT and CDR2 YNNKEL (reference sequence). CDR3 protein: CASSLPGQGMNTGELFF. The CDR3 DNA is TGTGCCAGCAGCCTACCGGGACAGGGGATGAACACCGGGGAGCTGTTTTTT.

Many counts were recorded for this clonotype. The V gene is TRBV30, the J gene TRBJ2-5, with 9 nucleotides matching TRBD1. This CDR3 has 13 amino acids. CDR1 GTSNPN and CDR2 SVGIG come from the germline V gene (reference sequence). V dropped 4 bases and J dropped 5; count of bases not matched to a gene: 5. The CDR3 loop is CAWMNTGGETQYF. CDR3 in DNA: TGTGCCTGGATGAACACAGGGGGCGAGACCCAGTACTTC.

This clonotype turned up a few times. The chain carries TRBV6-1 and TRBJ1-4; 12 bases fit TRBD1. Germline trimming cut 6 bases from V and 2 bases from J; bases unmatched to any gene: 4. From germline, CDR1 is MNHNS and CDR2 SASEGT. CDR3 length: 16 amino acids. The CDR3 reads CASRGTGGSTNEKLFF. The DNA of the CDR3 is TGTGCCAGCAGGGGGACAGGGGGCAGTACTAATGAAAAACTGTTTTTT.

This clonotype was seen more than once but under ten times. This chain connects TRBV20-1 to TRBJ1-3, with no clear D. Trimming took 5 bases from V and 1 from J, leaving 9 bases between them. Per germline, CDR1 DFQATT and CDR2 SNEGSKA (reference sequence). This CDR3 is built from 13 residues. The CDR3 bases are TGCAGTGCTCCCGGGATTTCTGGAAACACCATATATTTT. The encoded protein is CSAPGISGNTIYF.

The chain has TRBV18 and TRBJ2-1; 10 bases agree with TRBD2. Looked up from germline, CDR1 is KGHSH and CDR2 is LQKENI. The CDR3 sequence is 15 residues long. V dropped 3 bases and J dropped 8; count of bases not matched to a gene: 7. The CDR3 protein is CASSPSSGSGDEQFF. CDR3 DNA sequence: TGTGCCAGCTCACCCTCTAGCGGGAGCGGGGATGAGCAGTTCTTC.

Points on this clonotype: At one boundary the junction diverges from the germline segment, which might be a read error. This rearrangement joins TRBV7-7 to TRBJ2-2; 12 positions agree with TRBD2. Germline CDR1 is SSHAT and CDR2 is FNYEAQ (reference sequence). There are 15 residues in the CDR3. The CDR3, as DNA: TGTGCTAGCAGCCTTTGGACTAGCGGGATCGGGGAGCTGTTTTTT. Translated: CASSLWTSGIGELFF.

This clonotype was counted at least ten times. V gene TRBV7-3 combines with J gene TRBJ2-3, with 12 positions matching TRBD2. The J segment lost 4 bases and the V segment lost 5 bases, leaving 4 bases of the junction unmatched. There are 15 residues in the CDR3. Germline-derived CDR1 and CDR2 are SGHTA and FQGTGA. CDR3 in amino acids: CASSPTSGRADTQYF. The DNA for the CDR3 is TGTGCCAGCAGCCCGACTAGCGGGAGAGCAGATACGCAGTATTTT.

V and J are TRBV28 and TRBJ2-7; TRBD1 aligns across 7 bases. The CDR3 consists of 14 residues. Unmatched junction bases numbered 9, after V lost 3 bases and J lost 7 bases. Germline loops: CDR1 MDHEN, CDR2 SYDVKM. For the CDR3, the DNA is TGTGCCAGCAGTTTCCCGGGACAGACTGAGGAGCAGTACTTC. Encoded protein: CASSFPGQTEEQYF.

Ten or more counts support this clonotype. J is TRBJ2-3 and V is TRBV12-3 or TRBV12-4, with D possibly being TRBD1 or TRBD2 (5 bases each). This CDR3 region has 14 residues. Trimming took 3 bases from V and 2 from J, leaving 9 bases between them. CDR3: CASSFGTLTDTQYF. The CDR3 DNA follows: TGTGCCAGCAGTTTCGGGACGCTCACAGATACGCAGTATTTT.

This clonotype was counted ten times or more. CDR3 coding DNA: TGTGCCAGCAGTTTATTCGTCCAGGGAGGAAACTACGAGCAGTACTTC. It translates to CASSLFVQGGNYEQYF. The V and J genes are TRBV28 and TRBJ2-7; tentatively, D is TRBD2 (6 bases). With 1 base removed from V and 3 bases from J, the gap between germline ends came to 16 bases. CDR1 is MDHEN and CDR2 is SYDVKM in the germline V gene. CDR3 length equals 16 residues.

In this sample, this clonotype turned up a few times. The J gene is TRBJ1-2, the V gene TRBV29-1; D might be TRBD1 (6 bases). V lost 7 bases, J lost 4 bases, and 16 bases lay in between. CDR1 SQVTM and CDR2 ANQGSEA come from the germline V gene. The CDR3 runs to 13 residues. CDR3 DNA: TGCAGCGGCACGGAACAGGGCGGCTATGGCTACACCTTC. This encodes CSGTEQGGYGYTF.

This clonotype was detected a few times. The V call is TRBV5-1, the J call TRBJ2-6; D gene unclear. Germline assignment: CDR1 SGHRS and CDR2 YFSETQ. The V end was cut by 1 base, the J end by 4 bases, with 18 bases between. The CDR3 sequence is 18 residues long. CDR3 in DNA: TGCGCCAGCAGCTTGTCTTATCTTCCTGCTTCGGGGGCCAACGTCCTGACTTTC. It translates to CASSLSYLPASGANVLTF.

With respect to this clonotype: A far larger clone is a single base away, which makes a read error likely. The DNA for the CDR3 is TGTGCCAGCAGTGAGACCGGCAACATGCAAGAGACCCAGTACTTC. Amino acids: CASSETGNMQETQYF. The chain uses TRBV12-3 or TRBV12-4 and TRBJ2-5; no clear D gene. The germline V and J ends were trimmed by 5 bases and 2 bases, with 15 bases remaining between them. The CDR3 runs to 15 residues.

This clonotype appeared many times. The chain is built from TRBV27 and TRBJ1-5; TRBD1 matches at 9 bases. The CDR3 has 15 residues. Germline CDR1 MNHEY, CDR2 SMNVEV (reference sequence). V lost 6 bases to trimming and J lost 4 bases; unmatched junction nucleotides: 7. The CDR3 spells CASRDPGQGNQPQHF. CDR3 bases: TGTGCCAGCAGGGATCCGGGACAGGGTAATCAGCCCCAGCATTTT.

The chain recombines TRBV28 with TRBJ2-1; 15 positions match TRBD2. The better agreement between TRBJ2-5 and the DNA end casts doubt on the J call. Germline loops: CDR1 MDHEN, CDR2 SYDVKM. CDR3 length equals 19 residues. The CDR3 DNA is TGTGCCAGCAGGCGGACTAGCGGGAGGGGAGCGGGAGGAGTGGAGACCCAGTACTTC. Its translation is CASRRTSGRGAGGVETQYF.

Many counts were recorded for this clonotype. The chain combines TRBV5-1 with TRBJ2-3, with TRBD2 matching over 7 bases. The CDR3 is 16 residues long. J gave up 2 bases and V 2 bases, and 8 bases lay outside the gene matches. Germline CDR1 SGHRS, CDR2 YFSETQ. CDR3 nucleotide sequence: TGCGCCAGCAGCTTAGGGGCTAGCGGAAACACAGATACGCAGTATTTT. Residues: CASSLGASGNTDTQYF.

This clonotype was observed a handful of times. The DNA for the CDR3 is TGTGCCAGCAGTGAGGCTCGTGTGGGCCTTGGTGGGACCCAGTACTTC. Translation gives CASSEARVGLGGTQYF. The rearrangement uses TRBV6-1 and TRBJ2-5; no firm D call. CDR1 is MNHNS, CDR2 SASEGT, per germline. CDR3 length equals 16 residues. V lost 3 bases and J 7 bases, leaving 21 bases between the germline ends.

In its sample, this clonotype was seen many times. The chain links TRBV28 to TRBJ1-2; 9 positions match TRBD1. Trimming cost V 7 bases and J 3 bases; bases outside gene matches: 3. This CDR3 has 13 amino acids. Germline V gene data show CDR1 as MDHEN and CDR2 as SYDVKM. The CDR3 spells CASTRDRDYGYTF. CDR3 DNA sequence: TGTGCCAGCACCCGGGACAGGGACTATGGCTACACCTTC.

This clonotype has a count of ten or more. This rearrangement joins TRBV12-3 or TRBV12-4 to TRBJ2-3, with D tentatively TRBD2 (5 bases). V dropped 3 bases and J dropped 2 bases, with 12 bases sitting between them. This CDR3 is built from 15 residues. The CDR3 region has the DNA TGTGCCAGCAGTTTTCCGGGGTCCGACACAGATACGCAGTATTTT. Protein sequence: CASSFPGSDTDTQYF.

This clonotype was observed many times. The chain uses TRBV6-1 and TRBJ1-5, with TRBD1 as a possible D gene (5 bases). There are 15 residues in the CDR3. With 7 bases removed from V and 1 base from J, the gap between germline ends came to 14 bases. From germline, CDR1 is MNHNS and CDR2 SASEGT. The CDR3 reads CASIQGIVSNQPQHF. In DNA form, the CDR3 reads TGTGCCAGCATCCAGGGTATCGTGAGCAATCAGCCCCAGCATTTT.

This rearrangement joins TRBV3-1 to TRBJ2-3, with D tentatively TRBD1 (6 bases). The length of the CDR3 is 15 residues. Deletions cut 2 bases from V and 5 bases from J, with 14 bases between. Per the germline V gene, CDR1 is LGHDT and CDR2 is YNNKEL (reference sequence). The CDR3 loop reads CASSQSGARVDTQYF. As DNA, the CDR3 is TGTGCCAGCAGCCAATCAGGGGCCCGAGTAGATACGCAGTATTTT.

The rearrangement uses TRBV25-1 and TRBJ2-1, with 10 bases matching TRBD1. The V segment lost 0 bases and the J segment 3 bases; nucleotides outside the gene matches: 5. Germline lookup yields CDR1 MGHDK and CDR2 SYGVNS. The CDR3 has 17 amino acids. CDR3 coding DNA: TGTGCCAGCAGTGAATATGGGACAGGGGAAAACTACAATGAGCAGTTCTTC. Translated, it gives CASSEYGTGENYNEQFF.

This clonotype came up many times. The chain couples TRBV2 to TRBJ2-6; TRBD1 might be the D (6 bases). The V and J ends lost 7 bases and 2 bases respectively, with 12 bases between them. The CDR3 is 15 residues long. Looked up from germline, CDR1 is SNHLY and CDR2 is FYNNEI. CDR3 bases: TGTGCCAGCACCAGAACAGGGACTGGGGCCAACGTCCTGACTTTC. Its translation is CASTRTGTGANVLTF.

Many counts were recorded for this clonotype. The chain employs TRBV28 and TRBJ1-1; no reliable D call. Between the trimmed V and J ends, which lost 7 bases and 7 bases, there was a span of 16 bases. The CDR3 runs 13 residues. Germline lookup yields CDR1 MDHEN and CDR2 SYDVKM. CDR3 nucleotides: TGTGCCAGCACTGTATCCCAACCGGGTGAAGCTTTCTTT. It specifies CASTVSQPGEAFF.

This clonotype was observed many times. The gene calls are TRBV2 and TRBJ2-1; 14 bases are a match to TRBD2. Unmatched junction bases numbered 4, after V lost 1 base and J lost 8 bases. The CDR3 sequence is 16 residues long. CDR1 is SNHLY and CDR2 is FYNNEI in the germline V gene. CDR3 amino acids: CASSEVGLAGGDEQFF. CDR3 sequence (DNA): TGTGCCAGCAGTGAAGTCGGACTAGCGGGAGGTGATGAGCAGTTCTTC.

The CDR3 protein is CASRPRDRPFGTDTQYF. CDR3 coding DNA: TGTGCCAGCAGACCCCGGGACCGACCGTTCGGCACAGATACGCAGTATTTT. The V and J genes are TRBV12-3 or TRBV12-4 and TRBJ2-3, with D perhaps TRBD1 or TRBD2 (5 bases each). The V end was cut by 6 bases, the J end by 1 base, with 20 bases between. The CDR3 covers 17 residues.